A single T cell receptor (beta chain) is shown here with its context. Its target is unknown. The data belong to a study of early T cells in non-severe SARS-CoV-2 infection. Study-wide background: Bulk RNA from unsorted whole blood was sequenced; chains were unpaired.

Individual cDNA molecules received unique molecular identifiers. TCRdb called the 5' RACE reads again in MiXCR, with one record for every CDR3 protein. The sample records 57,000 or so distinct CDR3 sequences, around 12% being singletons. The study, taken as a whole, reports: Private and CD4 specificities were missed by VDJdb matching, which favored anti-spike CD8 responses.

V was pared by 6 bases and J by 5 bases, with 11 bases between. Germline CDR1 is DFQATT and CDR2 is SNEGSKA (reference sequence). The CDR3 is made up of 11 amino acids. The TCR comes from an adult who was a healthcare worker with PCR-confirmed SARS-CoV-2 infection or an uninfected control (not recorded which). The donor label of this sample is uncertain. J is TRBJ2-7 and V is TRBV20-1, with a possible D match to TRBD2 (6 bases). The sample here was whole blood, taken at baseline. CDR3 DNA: TGCAGTGCCCAGAGCGGGCACGAGCAGTACGTC. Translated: CSAQSGHEQYV.